The 25 T cell receptor beta chains listed next were all sequenced from one sample in a study of blood T cells in healthy people across ages. Alongside a J-beta primer mix, a sample-barcoded 5' primer served in a second PCR lasting about 7 to 12 cycles. TCRdb reprocessed the 5' RACE reads with MiXCR, giving one entry per CDR3 protein. The sample lists 750,000 to 950,000 distinct CDR3 sequences, roughly 26% occurring once. The same data also contributed to another study, on T cells of mothers and their children.

The sequenced material came from blood. The receptor source for this set is a boy younger than 18 in good health.

This clonotype was observed a handful of times. The chain is built from TRBV6-6 and TRBJ2-7; D gene unclear. There are 14 residues in the CDR3. Germline CDR1 and CDR2: MNHNY and SVGAGI (reference sequence). The V gene lost 11 bases and the J gene lost 3 bases, with 20 bases spanning the gap. The CDR3 sequence is CAGADGGVNYEQYF. CDR3 nucleotides: TGTGCCGGCGCGGACGGCGGCGTTAACTACGAGCAGTACTTC.

This clonotype was seen only a few times. The J gene is TRBJ2-5, the V gene TRBV11-2, with TRBD1 matching over 10 bases. The CDR3 length is 17 residues. The germline V gene has CDR1 SGHAT and CDR2 FQNNGV. V was pared by 4 bases and J by 5 bases, with 13 bases of the junction left unmatched. The CDR3 region is CASSSALRQGARETQYF. CDR3 DNA sequence: TGTGCCAGCAGCTCCGCTCTGAGACAGGGGGCTAGGGAGACCCAGTACTTC.

In its sample, this clonotype was seen a few times. The chain is built from TRBV12-3 or TRBV12-4 and TRBJ2-1; 10 nucleotides match TRBD2. V lost 6 bases to trimming and J lost 3 bases; unmatched junction nucleotides: 11. This CDR3 has 17 amino acids. In DNA, the CDR3 is TGTGCCAGCAGCTCAAGCGGGGGGGCCACGATCTACAATGAGCAGTTCTTC. This codes for CASSSSGGATIYNEQFF.

This clonotype has more than one count but fewer than ten. The chain is built from TRBV9 and TRBJ1-1; the D gene is possibly TRBD1 (6 bases). V shed 4 bases and J shed 3 bases, with 22 bases lying between them. Germline CDR1 SGDLS, CDR2 YYNGEE. This CDR3 has 17 amino acids. The CDR3 region has the DNA TGTGCCAGCAGCCATCCCGCCGGACAGCCTCGGGACACTGAAGCTTTCTTT. It translates to CASSHPAGQPRDTEAFF.

This clonotype was counted between two and nine times. The V and J genes are TRBV28 and TRBJ1-1; D unclear. CDR1 and CDR2 from the germline V gene are MDHEN and SYDVKM. The CDR3 totals 14 residues. V was trimmed by 6 bases and J by 0 bases, leaving 11 bases between them. CDR3 protein: CASRKGGLNTEAFF. Written as DNA, the CDR3 is TGTGCCAGCAGGAAGGGAGGACTGAACACTGAAGCTTTCTTT.

This clonotype was detected ten times or more. The chain joins TRBV28 to TRBJ1-4; 9 bases fit TRBD1. V trimming: 5 bases; J trimming: 7 bases; junction bases outside the gene matches: 5. CDR3 length: 14 residues. Germline-derived CDR1 and CDR2 are MDHEN and SYDVKM. In DNA form, the CDR3 reads TGTGCCAGCAGTCTTACAGGGGGCGGTGAAAAACTGTTTTTT. Encoded protein: CASSLTGGGEKLFF. The whole variable domain, filled in from reference TRBV28 and TRBJ1-4, reads DVKVTQSSRYLVKRTGEKVFLECVQDMDHENMFWYRQDPGLGLRLIYFSYDVKMKEKGDIPEGYSVSREKKERFSLILESASTNQTSMYLCASSLTGGGEKLFFGSGTQLSVL.

The rearrangement joins TRBV9 to TRBJ2-3, with TRBD2 identical over 15 bases. Germline loops: CDR1 SGDLS, CDR2 YYNGEE. V lost 2 bases to trimming and J lost 5 bases; unmatched junction nucleotides: 9. The CDR3 is 18 residues long. The CDR3 DNA reads TGTGCCAGCAGCGTGGGTTCGGGACTAGCGGGGGGCGGAGATACGCAGTATTTT. Protein product: CASSVGSGLAGGGDTQYF. Together with reference TRBV9 and TRBJ2-3, the CDR3 gives the full variable domain: DSGVTQTPKHLITATGQRVTLRCSPRSGDLSVYWYQQSLDQGLQFLIQYYNGEERAKGNILERFSAQQFPDLHSELNLSSLELGDSALYFCASSVGSGLAGGGDTQYFGPGTRLTVL.

This clonotype was seen a handful of times. This chain uses TRBV20-1 with TRBJ1-1; D unclear. V lost 0 bases to trimming and J lost 3 bases, with 14 bases between them. This CDR3 has 15 residues. CDR1 DFQATT and CDR2 SNEGSKA come from the germline V gene (reference sequence). The CDR3 nucleotides read TGCAGTGCTAGAGATGTAACAGTATGGGACACTGAAGCTTTCTTT. Translating gives CSARDVTVWDTEAFF.

V is TRBV27 and J is TRBJ1-3; D unclear. The CDR3 has 16 residues. The V gene lost 2 bases and the J gene lost 0 bases, with 11 bases spanning the gap. The germline CDR1 and CDR2 sequences are MNHEY and SMNVEV (reference sequence). As DNA, the CDR3 is TGTGCCAGCAGTTTACGCGTGAGGAGCTCTGGAAACACCATATATTTT. This encodes CASSLRVRSSGNTIYF.

The rearrangement joins TRBV10-1 to TRBJ2-4; D assignment may be TRBD1 or TRBD2 (5 bases each). This CDR3 contains 13 residues. Trimming took off 2 bases at V and 7 bases at J, with 9 bases between the two ends. Germline V lookup: CDR1 WNHNN, CDR2 SYGVQD (reference sequence). The CDR3 loop reads CASSEGEGNIQYF. The CDR3 nucleotides are TGCGCCAGCAGTGAGGGAGAGGGGAACATTCAGTACTTC.

The V call is TRBV28, the J call TRBJ2-5; 8 nucleotides align to TRBD2. The CDR3 is made up of 13 amino acids. Germline-derived CDR1 and CDR2 are MDHEN and SYDVKM. J was trimmed by 2 bases and V by 10 bases; bases with no gene match: 6. CDR3 coding DNA: TGTGCCACCGGGGGGGCAGCTCAAGAGACCCAGTACTTC. Translating it yields CATGGAAQETQYF.

The chain has TRBV20-1 and TRBJ1-2, with D uncertain. Trimming removed 1 base at V and 5 bases at J, with 11 bases between. This CDR3 has 13 amino acids. Per germline, CDR1 DFQATT and CDR2 SNEGSKA (reference sequence). The CDR3 region has the DNA TGCAGTGCTAGAGCTAGCCACCAGTATGGCTACACCTTC. The encoded protein is CSARASHQYGYTF.

V is TRBV5-1 and J is TRBJ2-7; TRBD2 matches 9 bases. Germline CDR1 and CDR2: SGHRS and YFSETQ. V shed 4 bases and J 0 bases; nucleotides not matched to a gene: 8. This CDR3 has 16 residues. This CDR3 reads CASSTQASGNSYEQYF. The CDR3 DNA follows: TGCGCCAGCAGCACCCAAGCTAGCGGGAACTCCTACGAGCAGTACTTC.

This chain uses TRBV20-1 with TRBJ1-1; D gene uncertain. Trimming took 3 bases from V and 7 from J, leaving 6 bases between them. Germline CDR1 DFQATT, CDR2 SNEGSKA (reference sequence). The CDR3 loop spans 10 amino acids. The CDR3: CSASNFEAFF. The CDR3 region has the DNA TGCAGTGCTAGTAACTTTGAAGCTTTCTTT.

The chain recombines TRBV7-3 with TRBJ2-3; 7 bases agree with TRBD1. Germline V lookup: CDR1 SGHTA, CDR2 FQGTGA. With 4 bases clipped from V and 2 bases from J, the junction kept 6 bases outside the gene matches. This CDR3 comprises 15 residues. The CDR3 nucleotides read TGTGCCAGCAGCTCGACAGGGAGACCCACAGATACGCAGTATTTT. Translation gives CASSSTGRPTDTQYF.

The chain has TRBV27 and TRBJ1-5, with D unresolved. CDR3 length equals 15 residues. Trimming cost V 8 bases and J 0 bases, with 14 bases left between them. In germline, CDR1 is MNHEY, CDR2 SMNVEV (reference sequence). CDR3 in DNA: TGTGCCAGCGGGCCCGGTCAGTATAGCAATCAGCCCCAGCATTTT. It is translated as CASGPGQYSNQPQHF.

This clonotype showed up many times. The chain recombines TRBV5-1 with TRBJ2-6; TRBD2 matches at 12 bases. The CDR3 sequence is 19 residues long. V was pared by 4 bases and J by 0 bases, with 8 bases of the junction left unmatched. Per germline, CDR1 SGHRS and CDR2 YFSETQ. The CDR3 coding sequence is TGCGCCAGCAGCCCTCAACTAGCGGGGGGTACCTCTGGGGCCAACGTCCTGACTTTC. The encoded protein is CASSPQLAGGTSGANVLTF.

The chain combines TRBV4-2 with TRBJ2-6; D ambiguous. V was cut by 4 bases and J by 8 bases, with 6 bases left in between. CDR3 length: 12 amino acids. Per germline, CDR1 LGHNA and CDR2 YNFKEQ. The CDR3 region has the DNA TGTGCCAGCAGCCCAGAGCCCAACGTCCTGACTTTC. It specifies CASSPEPNVLTF.

This clonotype was seen a handful of times. The chain employs TRBV7-3 and TRBJ2-1; D remains ambiguous. Trimming left V 1 base short and J 6 bases short, with 7 bases between. Per germline, CDR1 SGHTA and CDR2 FQGTGA. This CDR3 comprises 13 residues. The DNA for the CDR3 is TGTGCCAGCAGCTTAAGCACTGCCAATGAGCAGTTCTTC. It is translated as CASSLSTANEQFF.

The chain recombines TRBV6-5 with TRBJ2-4; TRBD2 matches 7 bases. Germline V lookup: CDR1 MNHEY, CDR2 SVGAGI. This CDR3 comprises 14 residues. Trimming at V came to 5 bases and at J to 0 bases, leaving 1 base not matched to a gene. The CDR3, as DNA: TGTGCCAGCAGTCGGGGGGAAGCCAAAAACATTCAGTACTTC. Translated, it gives CASSRGEAKNIQYF.

The sample holds a few counts of this clonotype. The V call is TRBV4-1, the J call TRBJ2-7; D might be TRBD2 (5 bases). Germline-derived CDR1 and CDR2 are MGHRA and YSYEKL. The V gene lost 4 bases and the J gene lost 4 bases, with 11 bases spanning the gap. The CDR3 has 13 amino acids. CDR3 loop: CASSRETGYEQYF. In DNA form, the CDR3 reads TGCGCCAGCAGCCGGGAAACGGGGTACGAGCAGTACTTC.

This chain uses TRBV5-1 with TRBJ2-5, with a tentative D call TRBD1 (6 bases). CDR1 SGHRS and CDR2 YFSETQ come from the germline V gene. V lost 0 bases to trimming and J lost 3 bases, with 18 bases between them. The CDR3 length is 17 residues. CDR3 sequence: CASSLGPRQDREETQYF. The DNA for the CDR3 is TGCGCCAGCAGCTTGGGCCCTCGACAGGATCGAGAAGAGACCCAGTACTTC.

In this sample, this clonotype turned up a few times. V and J are TRBV7-3 and TRBJ2-5, with D tentatively TRBD1 (6 bases). There are 13 residues in the CDR3. V was cut by 5 bases and J by 5 bases, with 12 bases left in between. In germline, CDR1 is SGHTA, CDR2 FQGTGA. The CDR3 sequence is CASSVTGTETQYF. The CDR3 DNA follows: TGTGCCAGCAGCGTCACAGGGACGGAGACCCAGTACTTC. The full variable domain, in which reference TRBV7-3 and TRBJ2-5 provide the parts outside the CDR3, is GAGVSQTPSNKVTEKGKYVELRCDPISGHTALYWYRQSLGQGPEFLIYFQGTGAADDSGLPNDRFFAVRPEGSVSTLKIQRTERGDSAVYLCASSVTGTETQYFGPGTRLLVL.

This chain links TRBV5-1 with TRBJ2-7, with 8 bases lining up with TRBD1. J was trimmed by 5 bases and V by 3 bases; bases with no gene match: 7. The germline V gene encodes CDR1 SGHRS and CDR2 YFSETQ. The CDR3 has 14 amino acids. The CDR3 DNA follows: TGCGCCAGCAGCTACAGGGGGTGGGGGGACGAGCAGTACTTC. This codes for CASSYRGWGDEQYF.

V and J are TRBV15 and TRBJ1-5; tentatively, D is TRBD1 (5 bases). Deletions cut 0 bases from V and 2 bases from J, with 8 bases between. This CDR3 is 15 amino acids long. Germline assignment: CDR1 LNHNV and CDR2 YYDKDF (reference sequence). The CDR3 DNA is TGTGCCACCAGCAGAGATCTGGGGGGCAATCAGCCCCAGCATTTT. Translated: CATSRDLGGNQPQHF.